This T cell receptor beta chain was found in a study of blood T cell repertoires in COVID-19. Profiling relied on immunoSEQ multiplex PCR, and the TCRdb table lists in-frame clones only, not all of them. In the table there are 200,000 to 250,000 clones, 65% to 85% of which are singletons. The germline CDR1 and CDR2 sequences are SGHVS and FQNEAQ. This CDR3 comprises 16 residues. Between the trimmed V and J ends, which lost 5 bases and 3 bases, there was a span of 19 bases. The receptor's source is a woman aged 55-69 years with acute or convalescent COVID-19. Input material: peripheral blood. V and J are TRBV7-8 and TRBJ1-2; D possibly corresponds to TRBD1 (6 bases). The CDR3 protein is CASSQRGGLDHYGYTF. The DNA for the CDR3 is TGTGCCAGCAGCCAAAGGGGGGGGCTCGACCACTATGGCTACACCTTC.